This T cell receptor (beta chain) was profiled in a study of blood T cells in healthy people across ages. Overall study results and limits: In older individuals, TCR beta diversity per million T cells was lower, falling roughly linearly with age.

Next came a second PCR, run for about 7 to 11 cycles, which used a sample-barcoded 5' primer along with a J-beta primer mix. TCRdb re-called the 5' RACE reads with MiXCR, one entry per CDR3 protein. Here the sample spans approximately 1.5 million distinct CDR3 sequences, about 32% being singletons. Trimming stripped 4 bases from V and 4 bases from J, with 17 bases between. The CDR3 is 16 residues long. The V gene's germline CDR1 is PRHDT and CDR2 FYEKMQ (reference sequence). This clonotype was counted a few times. Its target is not known. Material: blood. The chain employs TRBV13 and TRBJ2-1; weak D call: TRBD1 (6 bases). This TCR was recovered from a woman in her twenties or thirties in good health. CDR3 residues: CASSYRTWDTYNEQFF. The CDR3, as DNA: TGTGCCAGCAGCTACCGTACCTGGGACACGTACAATGAGCAGTTCTTC.